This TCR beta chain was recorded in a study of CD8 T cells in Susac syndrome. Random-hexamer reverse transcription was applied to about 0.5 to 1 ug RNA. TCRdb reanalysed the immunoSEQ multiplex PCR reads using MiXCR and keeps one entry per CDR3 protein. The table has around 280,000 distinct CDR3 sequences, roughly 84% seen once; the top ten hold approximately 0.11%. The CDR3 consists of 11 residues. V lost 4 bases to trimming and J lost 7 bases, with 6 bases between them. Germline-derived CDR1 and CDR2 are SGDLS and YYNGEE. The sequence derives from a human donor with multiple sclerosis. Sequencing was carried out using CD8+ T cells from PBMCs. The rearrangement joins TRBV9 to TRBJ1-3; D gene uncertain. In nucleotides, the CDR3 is TGTGCCAGCAGCAATAGGAACACCATATATTTT. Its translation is CASSNRNTIYF.